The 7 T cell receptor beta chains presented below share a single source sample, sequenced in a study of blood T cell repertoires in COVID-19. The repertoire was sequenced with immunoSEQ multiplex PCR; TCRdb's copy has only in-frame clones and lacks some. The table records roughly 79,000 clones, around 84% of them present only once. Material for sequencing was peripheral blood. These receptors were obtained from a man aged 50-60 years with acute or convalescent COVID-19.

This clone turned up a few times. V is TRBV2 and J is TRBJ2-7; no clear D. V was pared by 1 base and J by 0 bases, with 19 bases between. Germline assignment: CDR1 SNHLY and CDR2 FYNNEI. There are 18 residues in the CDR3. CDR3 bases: TGTGCCAGCAGTGAAGATTCTGTTCCGACTGACCCCTCCTACGAGCAGTACTTC. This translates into CASSEDSVPTDPSYEQYF.

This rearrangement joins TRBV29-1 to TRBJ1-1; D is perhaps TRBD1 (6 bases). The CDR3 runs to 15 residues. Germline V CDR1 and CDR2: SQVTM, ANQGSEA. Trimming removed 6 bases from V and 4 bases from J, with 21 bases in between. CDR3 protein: CSVGWDTEASTEAFF. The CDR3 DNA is TGCAGCGTGGGGTGGGACACCGAGGCGAGCACTGAAGCTTTCTTT. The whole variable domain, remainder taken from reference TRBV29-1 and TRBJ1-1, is SAVISQKPSRDICQRGTSLTIQCQVDSQVTMMFWYRQQPGQSLTLIATANQGSEATYESGFVIDKFPISRPNLTFSTLTVSNMSPEDSSIYLCSVGWDTEASTEAFFGQGTRLTVV.

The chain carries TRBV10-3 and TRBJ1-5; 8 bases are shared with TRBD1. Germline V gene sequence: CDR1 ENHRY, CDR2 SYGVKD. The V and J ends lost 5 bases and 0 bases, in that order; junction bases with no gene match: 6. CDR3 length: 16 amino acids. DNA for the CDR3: TGTGCCATCAGTCGGACAGGGAGCCCTAGCAATCAGCCCCAGCATTTT. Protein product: CAISRTGSPSNQPQHF.

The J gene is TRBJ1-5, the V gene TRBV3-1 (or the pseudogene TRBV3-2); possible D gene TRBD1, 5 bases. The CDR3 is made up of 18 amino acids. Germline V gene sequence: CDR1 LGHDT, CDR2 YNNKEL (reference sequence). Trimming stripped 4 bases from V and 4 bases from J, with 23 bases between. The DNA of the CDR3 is TGTGCCAGCAGCCTAGATAGCTGGGCCCGGGGGGAGAATCAGCCCCAGCATTTT. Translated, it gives CASSLDSWARGENQPQHF.

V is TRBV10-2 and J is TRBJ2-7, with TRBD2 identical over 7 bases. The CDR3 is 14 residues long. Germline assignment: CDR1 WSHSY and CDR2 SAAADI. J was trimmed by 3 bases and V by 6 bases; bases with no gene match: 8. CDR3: CASRRLAEIYEQYF. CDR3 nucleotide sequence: TGCGCCAGCAGGCGGCTAGCGGAGATCTACGAGCAGTACTTC.

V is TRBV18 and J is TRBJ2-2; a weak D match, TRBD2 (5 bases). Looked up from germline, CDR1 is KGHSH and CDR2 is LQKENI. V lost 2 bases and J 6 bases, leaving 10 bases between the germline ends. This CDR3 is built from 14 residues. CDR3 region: CASSPGMRAGELFF. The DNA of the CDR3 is TGTGCCAGCTCACCAGGGATGCGGGCCGGGGAGCTGTTTTTT. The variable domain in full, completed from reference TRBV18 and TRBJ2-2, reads NAGVMQNPRHLVRRRGQEARLRCSPMKGHSHVYWYRQLPEEGLKFMVYLQKENIIDESGMPKERFSAEFPKEGPSILRIQQVVRGDSAAYFCASSPGMRAGELFFGEGSRLTVL.

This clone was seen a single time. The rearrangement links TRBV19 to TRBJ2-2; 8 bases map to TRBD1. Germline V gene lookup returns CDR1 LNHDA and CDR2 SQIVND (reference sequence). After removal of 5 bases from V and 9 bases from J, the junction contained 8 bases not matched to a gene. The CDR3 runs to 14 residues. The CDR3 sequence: CASSFGQGFRELFF. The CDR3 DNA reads TGTGCCAGTAGTTTCGGACAGGGATTCCGGGAGCTGTTTTTT. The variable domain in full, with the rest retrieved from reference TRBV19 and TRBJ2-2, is DGGITQSPKYLFRKEGQNVTLSCEQNLNHDAMYWYRQDPGQGLRLIYYSQIVNDFQKGDIAEGYSVSREKKESFPLTVTSAQKNPTAFYLCASSFGQGFRELFFGEGSRLTVL.